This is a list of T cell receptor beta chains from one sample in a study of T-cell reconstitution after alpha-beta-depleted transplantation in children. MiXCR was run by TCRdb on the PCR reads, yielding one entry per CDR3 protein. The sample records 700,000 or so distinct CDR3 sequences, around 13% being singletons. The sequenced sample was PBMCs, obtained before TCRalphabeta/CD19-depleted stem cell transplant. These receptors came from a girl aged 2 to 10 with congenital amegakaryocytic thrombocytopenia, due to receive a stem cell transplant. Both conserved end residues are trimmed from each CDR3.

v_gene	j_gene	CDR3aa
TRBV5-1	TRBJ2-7	ASSPGTGYSGEQY
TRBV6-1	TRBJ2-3	ASSIRAFADTQY
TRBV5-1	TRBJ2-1	ASSPNVPGLGLDEQF
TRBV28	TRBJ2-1	ASSFLAEQF
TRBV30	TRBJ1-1	AWTTDPSGQMNTEAF
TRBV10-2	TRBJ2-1	ASKGLAGPLFEQF
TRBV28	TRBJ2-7	ASSPSGTGVDEQY
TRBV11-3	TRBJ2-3	ASSLARDGSTDTQY
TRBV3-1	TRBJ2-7	ASSQDRVFHEQY
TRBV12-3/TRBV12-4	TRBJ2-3	ASSEMSDTQY
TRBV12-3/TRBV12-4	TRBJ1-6	ASSLAGHNSPLH
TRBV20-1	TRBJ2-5	SARDAIAGRETQY
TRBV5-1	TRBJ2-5	ASSLVYQRETQY
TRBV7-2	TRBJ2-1	ASSSPPIAGRNEQF
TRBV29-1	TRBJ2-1	SAGLAGYNAQF
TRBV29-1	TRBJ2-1	SVEDIFGGGAFASYNEQF
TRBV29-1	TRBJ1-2	SVQGGSTDGYT
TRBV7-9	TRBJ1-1	ASSSHPNTEAF
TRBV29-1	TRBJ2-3	SVRSGSTDTQY
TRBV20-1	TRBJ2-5	SARAHPLAGSQETQY
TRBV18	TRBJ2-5	ASSPGQGSQETQY
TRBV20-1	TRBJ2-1	SARGFSSGSIGNEQF